Below, 18 T cell receptor beta chains from the same sample are listed, as sequenced in a study of blood T cells in healthy people across ages. A second about 6 to 12 cycle PCR used barcoded and J-beta primers. TCRdb itself ran the 5' RACE reads through MiXCR, one entry per CDR3 protein. The sample lists around 800,000 distinct CDR3 sequences; 50% to 65% were seen once. Sample: blood. These receptors were collected from an older man in good health.

The gene calls are TRBV5-1 and TRBJ2-3; 15 bases are shared with TRBD2. The ends lost 3 bases at V and 2 bases at J; junction bases unmatched: 4. This CDR3 contains 17 residues. CDR1 and CDR2 from the germline V gene are SGHRS and YFSETQ. The CDR3 DNA follows: TGCGCCAGCAGCTCTGGACTAGCGGGAGGGGACACAGATACGCAGTATTTT. Its protein is CASSSGLAGGDTDTQYF.

This clonotype was seen only a few times. The rearrangement links TRBV28 to TRBJ2-7, with 7 bases aligning to TRBD1. The closer fit of TRBJ2-5 to the DNA end suggests the J call may be wrong. This CDR3 has 14 amino acids. The V gene's germline CDR1 is MDHEN and CDR2 SYDVKM. This CDR3 is CASNVGGNPTTQYF. The DNA for the CDR3 is TGTGCCAGCAATGTAGGGGGCAATCCAACGACCCAGTACTTC.

J is TRBJ1-6 and V is TRBV21-1; TRBD1 is the table's D call, not checked against the DNA. TRBV21-1 is annotated as a pseudogene. The CDR3 is made up of 14 amino acids. The CDR3 sequence: CASSHRGDWSPLHF. CDR3 coding DNA: TGTGCTAGCAGCCACAGGGGGGATTGGTCACCCCTCCACTTT.

This chain uses TRBV11-2 with TRBJ2-1; a weak D match, TRBD2 (6 bases). The length of the CDR3 is 16 residues. Deletions cut 3 bases from V and 4 bases from J, with 16 bases between. The V gene's germline CDR1 is SGHAT and CDR2 FQNNGV. The CDR3 loop is CASSFVRGRKYNEQFF. The CDR3 nucleotides are TGTGCCAGCAGCTTTGTTCGTGGGAGGAAATACAATGAGCAGTTCTTC. Based on the CDR3 plus reference TRBV11-2 and TRBJ2-1, the full variable domain is EAGVAQSPRYKIIEKRQSVAFWCNPISGHATLYWYQQILGQGPKLLIQFQNNGVVDDSQLPKDRFSAERLKGVDSTLKIQPAKLEDSAVYLCASSFVRGRKYNEQFFGPGTRLTVL.

This clonotype was observed at least ten times. This chain connects TRBV6-6 to TRBJ2-3; 8 nucleotides align to TRBD1. Germline loops: CDR1 MNHNY, CDR2 SVGAGI (reference sequence). V lost 5 bases, J lost 2 bases, and 9 bases stayed unmatched. The CDR3 runs 16 residues. The CDR3, as DNA: TGTGCCAGCAGTCCCTCGGACAGGGTGACCACAGATACGCAGTATTTT. This sequence encodes CASSPSDRVTTDTQYF.

The chain links TRBV6-2 or TRBV6-3 to TRBJ1-1, with D possibly being TRBD1 (5 bases). The V gene lost 8 bases and the J gene lost 8 bases, with 9 bases spanning the gap. The germline gives CDR1 MNHEY, CDR2 SVGEGT. The CDR3 spans 10 residues. The CDR3: CASGTPEAFF. Written as DNA, the CDR3 is TGTGCCAGCGGGACTCCGGAAGCTTTCTTT.

In its sample, this clonotype was seen many times. The CDR3 spells CASSLVGDSSYEQYF. The CDR3 bases are TGCGCCAGCAGCTTGGTAGGTGATAGCTCCTACGAGCAGTACTTC. The chain combines TRBV5-1 with TRBJ2-7; D not certain. V gave up 0 bases and J gave up 0 bases, with 10 bases separating them. The CDR3 covers 15 residues. From germline, CDR1 is SGHRS and CDR2 YFSETQ.

The chain recombines TRBV28 with TRBJ1-5, with D unresolved. Germline V gene sequence: CDR1 MDHEN, CDR2 SYDVKM. The V gene lost 6 bases and the J gene lost 0 bases, with 6 bases spanning the gap. This CDR3 has 13 residues. The CDR3: CASRTYSNQPQHF. The CDR3 bases are TGTGCCAGCAGGACTTATAGCAATCAGCCCCAGCATTTT. The complete variable domain, with remaining parts taken from reference TRBV28 and TRBJ1-5, reads DVKVTQSSRYLVKRTGEKVFLECVQDMDHENMFWYRQDPGLGLRLIYFSYDVKMKEKGDIPEGYSVSREKKERFSLILESASTNQTSMYLCASRTYSNQPQHFGDGTRLSIL.

The gene calls are TRBV7-2 and TRBJ1-6; the D is unclear. CDR1 SGHTA and CDR2 FQGNSA come from the germline V gene. CDR3 length equals 14 residues. Trimming left V 5 bases short and J 6 bases short, with 11 bases between. The CDR3 loop reads CASSPPAPNSPLHF. CDR3 DNA sequence: TGTGCCAGCAGCCCCCCGGCCCCTAATTCACCCCTCCACTTT. Full variable domain (outside the CDR3, taken from reference TRBV7-2 and TRBJ1-6): GAGVSQSPSNKVTEKGKDVELRCDPISGHTALYWYRQSLGQGLEFLIYFQGNSAPDKSGLPSDRFSAERTGGSVSTLTIQRTQQEDSAVYLCASSPPAPNSPLHFGNGTRLTVT.

The CDR3 DNA reads TGTGCCAGCAGTGAACAGGGGCTCTACGAGCAGTACTTC. Amino acids: CASSEQGLYEQYF. The chain recombines TRBV6-1 with TRBJ2-7; a possible D gene is TRBD1 (6 bases). The CDR3 has 13 residues. In germline, CDR1 is MNHNS, CDR2 SASEGT. The ends were cut back, 2 bases at V and 3 bases at J, with 8 bases in the middle.

The chain uses TRBV5-1 and TRBJ2-2; 7 bases match TRBD1. The CDR3 is 15 residues long. J gave up 0 bases and V 4 bases, and 3 bases lay outside the gene matches. Germline V gives CDR1 SGHRS, CDR2 YFSETQ. CDR3 in amino acids: CASSPGQTNTGELFF. In DNA form, the CDR3 reads TGCGCCAGCAGCCCGGGACAGACGAACACCGGGGAGCTGTTTTTT.

The V and J genes are TRBV27 and TRBJ2-5, with D possibly matching TRBD1 (6 bases). TRBJ2-7 matches the DNA end more closely, so the J call is doubtful. There are 15 residues in the CDR3. Germline V gives CDR1 MNHEY, CDR2 SMNVEV (reference sequence). The chain's CDR3 is CASSFAFRGRYEQYF. CDR3 in DNA: TGTGCCAGCAGTTTTGCGTTCAGGGGCAGATACGAGCAGTACTTC.

This clonotype was picked up one time. Its ends do not fully match the called genes, so a read error is possible. The CDR3 spells CDSSLRSYEQYF. In nucleotides, the CDR3 is TGTGACAGCAGTTTACGAAGCTACGAGCAGTACTTC. The chain joins TRBV12-3 or TRBV12-4 to TRBJ2-7; D is uncertain. The CDR3 totals 12 residues.

A word on this clonotype: At one end the junction does not follow the germline gene, possibly because of a read error. This sequence joins TRBV7-2 and TRBJ2-7; D is uncertain. The CDR3 runs 16 residues. The germline V gene has CDR1 SGHTA and CDR2 FQGNSA. CDR3: CASGLVGGQIYYEQYF. The DNA of the CDR3 is TGTGCCAGCGGCTTAGTGGGTGGCCAGATCTACTACGAGCAGTACTTC. The variable domain in full, completed from reference TRBV7-2 and TRBJ2-7, reads GAGVSQSPSNKVTEKGKDVELRCDPISGHTALYWYRQSLGQGLEFLIYFQGNSAPDKSGLPSDRFSAERTGGSVSTLTIQRTQQEDSAVYLCASGLVGGQIYYEQYFGPGTRLTVT.

The CDR3 coding sequence is TGTGCCAGCAGTGACTGGGGGGGATGGGGTTCACCCCTCCACTTT. It encodes CASSDWGGWGSPLHF. The chain has TRBV6-4 and TRBJ1-6; perhaps TRBD1 as D (5 bases). V lost 1 base, J lost 9 bases, and 13 bases lay in between. Looked up from germline, CDR1 is MRHNA and CDR2 is SNTAGT. This CDR3 region has 15 residues.

This chain uses TRBV20-1 with TRBJ2-5; TRBD2 matches at 7 bases. Matching the DNA end better, TRBJ2-7 makes the J call doubtful. Germline V lookup: CDR1 DFQATT, CDR2 SNEGSKA (reference sequence). CDR3 size: 15 residues. The CDR3 coding sequence is TGCAGTGCTAGAGCAATGGGGGGGGTAGGATACGAGCAGTACTTC. Translating it yields CSARAMGGVGYEQYF.

The chain has TRBV10-3 and TRBJ2-1; 7 positions agree with TRBD2. CDR1 ENHRY and CDR2 SYGVKD come from the germline V gene. CDR3 size: 14 residues. Unmatched junction bases numbered 14, after V lost 10 bases and J lost 8 bases. Here the CDR3 DNA reads TGTGCCACCCAGGGAGCTAGCGGCGGTTATGAGCAGTTCTTC. Protein product: CATQGASGGYEQFF.

This chain uses TRBV29-1 with TRBJ2-3, with 9 bases lining up with TRBD1. Germline trimming cut 6 bases from V and 2 bases from J; bases unmatched to any gene: 9. The germline gives CDR1 SQVTM, CDR2 ANQGSEA. The CDR3 has 15 amino acids. The CDR3 region is CSVATGTGPTDTQYF. CDR3 nucleotide sequence: TGCAGCGTCGCCACCGGGACAGGGCCCACAGATACGCAGTATTTT.